This T cell receptor (beta chain) was obtained from a study of control samples from healthy donors and cancer patients. Here immunoSEQ multiplex PCR was the method, and the copy in TCRdb shows in-frame clones only, minus some. This sample yields about 53,000 clones, of which roughly 87% are seen a single time; 11% to 15% belongs to the top ten. The CDR3 is 15 amino acids. V gave up 4 bases and J gave up 4 bases; unmatched junction bases: 10. The germline V gene has CDR1 SGHDT and CDR2 YYEEEE. This sequence originates from a man in his fifties or sixties with head and neck cancer. This chain connects TRBV5-6 to TRBJ1-2; the match to TRBD1 covers 7 bases. The sequenced sample consisted of PBMCs. The CDR3: CASSRYSDRVYGYTF. The CDR3 DNA is TGTGCCAGCAGCCGCTACTCCGACAGGGTCTATGGCTACACCTTC.